These T cell receptor beta chains were read from a single sample in a study of shared clonotypes between healthy human individuals. Sequencing used immunoSEQ multiplex PCR; TCRdb keeps in-frame clones, though not all of them. The sample lists about 2.3 million clones; about nine tenths were seen once. Sequences were obtained from naive CD4+ T cells from PBMCs. The receptor source for this set is a man aged 18 to 35 in good health. Some clones in this sample may be carry-over from other donors' samples. Each CDR3 is given with its conserved first and last residue. The D gene is left open where the match is weak. Only some rows state a clone size, as once, few, many or a class for expanded clones.

CASSVGREGNNEQFF,TGTGCCAGCAGCGTAGGGCGGGAGGGAAACAATGAGCAGTTCTTC,once,TRBJ2-1,TRBD2,TRBV9
CASSLTGTDTQYF,TGTGCCAGCAGCCTGACTGGCACAGATACGCAGTATTTT,.,TRBJ2-3,.,TRBV4-2
CASSYSTSGSFYEQYF,TGTGCCAGCAGTTACTCGACTAGCGGGAGCTTTTACGAGCAGTACTTC,once,TRBJ2-7,TRBD2,TRBV6-5
CASSQGQYYEQYF,TGTGCCAGCAGCCAGGGACAATACTACGAGCAGTACTTC,.,TRBJ2-7,.,TRBV7-3
CASSRASTDTQYF,TGTGCCAGCAGCCGTGCTAGCACAGATACGCAGTATTTT,.,TRBJ2-3,.,TRBV7-2
CASGPRQGIYEQYF,TGTGCTAGTGGCCCCCGACAGGGAATCTACGAGCAGTACTTC,.,TRBJ2-7,TRBD1,TRBV12-5
CASSLQLAKNIQYF,TGTGCCAGCAGCTTACAGTTAGCCAAAAACATTCAGTACTTC,.,TRBJ2-4,.,TRBV11-2
CASSPTKGLAGNYEQFF,TGTGCCAGCAGCCCGACTAAGGGACTAGCGGGAAATTATGAGCAGTTCTTC,.,TRBJ2-1,TRBD2,TRBV7-2
CASSLESGYTF,TGTGCCAGCAGCTTGGAGAGTGGCTACACCTTC,.,TRBJ1-2,.,TRBV5-4
CASSLNSGANVLTF,TGTGCCAGCAGCTTGAACTCTGGGGCCAACGTCCTGACTTTC,.,TRBJ2-6,.,TRBV7-6
CASSLRLALSHNEQFF,TGTGCCAGCAGCCTACGACTAGCTTTATCCCACAATGAGCAGTTCTTC,.,TRBJ2-1,TRBD2,TRBV7-2
CASSFPQGRVTGELFF,TGTGCCAGCAGCTTCCCACAGGGGCGGGTGACCGGGGAGCTGTTTTTT,.,TRBJ2-2,TRBD1,TRBV7-2
CASSPTGLNTEAFF,TGTGCCAGCAGCCCGACAGGCCTGAACACTGAAGCTTTCTTT,.,TRBJ1-1,.,TRBV7-9
CASSLVEDTYEQYF,TGTGCCAGCAGCTTAGTGGAGGACACCTACGAGCAGTACTTC,once,TRBJ2-7,.,TRBV7-9
CASSYMDQETQYF,TGTGCCAGCAGTTACATGGACCAAGAGACCCAGTACTTC,.,TRBJ2-5,.,TRBV6-6
CASSALGTTTNEKLFF,TGTGCCAGCAGTGCCCTTGGGACCACAACTAATGAAAAACTGTTTTTT,.,TRBJ1-4,.,TRBV25-1
CASSLWGQGASKNIQYF,TGTGCCAGCAGTTTATGGGGACAGGGGGCGTCCAAAAACATTCAGTACTTC,.,TRBJ2-4,TRBD1,TRBV28
CASSFTGGRYNEQFF,TGTGCCAGCAGTTTCACGGGGGGCCGCTACAATGAGCAGTTCTTC,.,TRBJ2-1,.,TRBV28
CASSRPAMNTEAFF,TGTGCCAGCAGCCGGCCAGCCATGAACACTGAAGCTTTCTTT,once,TRBJ1-1,.,TRBV27
CASSPLAGGTYNEQFF,TGCGCCAGCAGCCCCCTAGCGGGAGGGACCTACAATGAGCAGTTCTTC,.,TRBJ2-1,TRBD2,TRBV5-1
CSVAGLAMRTSTDTQYF,TGCAGCGTCGCGGGACTAGCGATGCGGACTAGCACAGATACGCAGTATTTT,.,TRBJ2-3,TRBD2,TRBV29-1
CASSWGFETQYF,TGTGCCAGCAGTTGGGGTTTTGAGACCCAGTACTTC,.,TRBJ2-5,.,TRBV6-6
CASRDPGGAKLDEQYF,TGTGCCAGTAGGGACCCAGGGGGCGCGAAGTTGGACGAGCAGTACTTC,.,TRBJ2-7,TRBD1,TRBV19
CASSAKTVRGQNTEAFF,TGTGCCAGCAGCGCCAAGACCGTCCGGGGGCAGAACACTGAAGCTTTCTTT,.,TRBJ1-1,.,TRBV9
CASRGTETYEQYF,TGTGCCAGCAGGGGGACAGAAACCTACGAGCAGTACTTC,.,TRBJ2-7,TRBD1,TRBV6-6
CASSLGQGGEKLFF,TGCGCCAGCAGCTTGGGACAGGGAGGTGAAAAACTGTTTTTT,few,TRBJ1-4,TRBD1,TRBV5-1
CAWRGRGELFF,TGTGCCTGGAGGGGGAGGGGTGAACTGTTTTTT,few,TRBJ1-4,.,TRBV30
CAWTAQSGLAKNIQYF,TGTGCCTGGACGGCACAGAGCGGTCTAGCCAAAAACATTCAGTACTTC,.,TRBJ2-4,.,TRBV30
CAISESQRLANYGYTF,TGTGCCATCAGTGAGTCTCAGCGCTTAGCTAACTATGGCTACACCTTC,.,TRBJ1-2,.,TRBV10-3
CATGHGQEQFF,TGTGCCACTGGACACGGACAAGAGCAGTTCTTC,once,TRBJ2-1,.,TRBV6-1
CASKRLLGGGNTIYF,TGTGCCAGCAAACGACTTTTAGGGGGGGGAAACACCATATATTTT,.,TRBJ1-3,.,TRBV11-2
CASRKGRLEAYEQYF,TGTGCCAGCAGAAAGGGACGACTTGAGGCCTACGAGCAGTACTTC,once,TRBJ2-7,.,TRBV6-6
CVRSLAWEGQDPQPQHF,TGTGTCAGAAGCTTAGCGTGGGAGGGACAGGACCCCCAGCCCCAGCATTTT,.,TRBJ1-5,.,TRBV7-5
CASSVGGTETQYF,TGTGCCAGCAGCGTCGGGGGGACAGAGACCCAGTACTTC,.,TRBJ2-5,TRBD2,TRBV9
CASTRDRGGQQETQYF,TGCGCCAGCACTCGGGACAGGGGAGGCCAACAAGAGACCCAGTACTTC,.,TRBJ2-5,TRBD1,TRBV5-1
CASSLVADYNEQFF,TGTGCCAGCAGCTTAGTGGCAGATTACAATGAGCAGTTCTTC,.,TRBJ2-1,.,TRBV7-2
CASSHLRTTGGGTDTQYF,TGTGCCAGCAGCCACCTAAGGACTACCGGTGGTGGCACAGATACGCAGTATTTT,.,TRBJ2-3,.,TRBV4-2
CASSLAGTSGSPDTQYF,TGTGCCAGCAGCTTAGCCGGGACTAGCGGGAGCCCCGATACGCAGTATTTT,.,TRBJ2-3,TRBD2,TRBV7-2
CASSTPGTGQFSEQYF,TGTGCCAGTAGTACTCCCGGGACAGGGCAATTTAGCGAGCAGTACTTC,.,TRBJ2-7,TRBD1,TRBV19
CASSWAKDYNEQFF,TGTGCCAGCAGCTGGGCGAAAGATTACAATGAGCAGTTCTTC,.,TRBJ2-1,.,TRBV5-4
CASSAGPLSSYEQYF,TGCGCCAGCAGCGCCGGGCCCTTGAGCTCCTACGAGCAGTACTTC,.,TRBJ2-7,.,TRBV5-1
CASRRDYNEQFF,TGTGCCAGCCGCAGGGACTACAATGAGCAGTTCTTC,.,TRBJ2-1,.,TRBV7-2
CASSRWGGRSYEQYF,TGTGCCAGCAGCCGTTGGGGGGGGAGATCCTACGAGCAGTACTTC,.,TRBJ2-7,TRBD2,TRBV25-1
CASSVWQDYNEQFF,TGTGCCAGCAGTGTATGGCAGGACTACAATGAGCAGTTCTTC,.,TRBJ2-1,.,TRBV2
CASSAGTSGRGEQFF,TGTGCCAGCAGCGCCGGGACTAGCGGTCGGGGTGAGCAGTTCTTC,.,TRBJ2-1,TRBD2,TRBV2
CASSLGGGSYEQYF,TGCGCCAGCAGCTTGGGGGGAGGTTCCTACGAGCAGTACTTC,.,TRBJ2-7,.,TRBV5-1
CASSGVGQPQHF,TGTGCCAGCAGCGGAGTCGGTCAGCCCCAGCATTTT,few,TRBJ1-5,.,TRBV7-2
CASSLSADTQYF,TGTGCCAGCAGCTTATCAGCAGATACGCAGTATTTT,.,TRBJ2-3,.,TRBV7-8
CASSLGDRRTDTQYF,TGCGCCAGCAGCTTGGGGGACCGTCGCACAGATACGCAGTATTTT,.,TRBJ2-3,.,TRBV5-1
CAISEGGEQYF,TGTGCCATCAGTGAGGGTGGAGAGCAGTACTTC,.,TRBJ2-7,.,TRBV10-3